This TCR beta chain was identified during a study of blood T cell repertoires in COVID-19. Assay: immunoSEQ multiplex PCR; the TCRdb copy retains only in-frame clones and omits some. The table includes tens of thousands of clones, roughly nine tenths detected once. This clone was seen a few times. J was trimmed by 4 bases and V by 6 bases; bases with no gene match: 9. The CDR3 contains 15 residues. Per the germline V gene, CDR1 is MDHEN and CDR2 is SYDVKM. Sequencing used peripheral blood. The TCR sequence derives from a man between 65 and 85 years old with active COVID-19. The chain combines TRBV28 with TRBJ1-2; 9 positions match TRBD1. CDR3 sequence reads: CASSRDRVFGYGYTF. Written as DNA, the CDR3 is TGTGCCAGCAGCCGGGACAGGGTCTTCGGCTATGGCTACACCTTC.